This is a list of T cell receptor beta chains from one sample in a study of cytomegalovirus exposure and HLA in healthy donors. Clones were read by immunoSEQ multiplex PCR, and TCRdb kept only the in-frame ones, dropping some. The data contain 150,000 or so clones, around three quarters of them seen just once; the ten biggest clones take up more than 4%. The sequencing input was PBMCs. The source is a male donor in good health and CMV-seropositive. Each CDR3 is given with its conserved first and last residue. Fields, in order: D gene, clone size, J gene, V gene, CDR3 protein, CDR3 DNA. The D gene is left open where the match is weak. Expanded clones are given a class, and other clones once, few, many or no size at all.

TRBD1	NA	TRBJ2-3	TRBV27	CASSRTGPPDTQYF	TGTGCCAGCAGCCGGACAGGGCCCCCAGATACGCAGTATTTT
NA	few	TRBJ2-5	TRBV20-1	CSASLQETQYF	TGCAGTGCTAGTCTGCAAGAGACCCAGTACTTC
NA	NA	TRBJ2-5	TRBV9	CASSPHGTPGGETQYF	TGTGCCAGCAGCCCCCACGGGACTCCAGGTGGGGAGACCCAGTACTTC
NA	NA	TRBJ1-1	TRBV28	CASSLPGGGTEAFF	TGTGCCAGCAGTTTACCCGGGGGGGGGACTGAAGCCTTCTTT
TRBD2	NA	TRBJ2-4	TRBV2	CASRAGAGGAKNIQYF	TGTGCCAGCAGGGCAGGGGCGGGGGGGGCCAAAAACATTCAGTACTTC
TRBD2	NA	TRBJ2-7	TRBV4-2	CASSSRTSRSGEQYF	TGTGCCAGCAGCTCAAGGACTAGCAGGTCGGGCGAGCAGTACTTC
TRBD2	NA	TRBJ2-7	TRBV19	CASSIMLAGFNEQYF	TGTGCCAGTAGTATCATGCTAGCGGGATTTAACGAGCAGTACTTC
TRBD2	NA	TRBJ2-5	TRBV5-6	CASSLGLAGQETQYF	TGTGCCAGCAGCTTGGGGCTAGCGGGGCAAGAGACCCAGTACTTC
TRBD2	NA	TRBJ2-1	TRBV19	CASRGGTSGRAYNEQFF	TGTGCCAGTAGGGGTGGGACTAGCGGGAGGGCCTACAATGAGCAGTTCTTC
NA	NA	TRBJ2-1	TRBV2	CASQLAAQFF	TGTGCCAGTCAACTAGCAGCGCAGTTCTTC
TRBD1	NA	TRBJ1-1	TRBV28	CASSVAGGTGGGGTIEAFF	TGTGCCAGCAGTGTGGCGGGGGGGACAGGGGGCGGTGGAACCATTGAAGCTTTCTTT
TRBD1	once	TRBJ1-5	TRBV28	CASSTNRGQGYQPQHF	TGTGCCAGCAGTACGAACCGGGGACAGGGGTATCAGCCCCAGCATTTT
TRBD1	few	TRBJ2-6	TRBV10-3	CAIRTGTGFSGANGLTF	TGTGCCATCAGAACCGGGACAGGGTTCTCCGGGGCCAACGGCCTGACTTTC
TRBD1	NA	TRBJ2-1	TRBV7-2	CASSSDRDGEQFF	TGTGCCAGCAGCTCCGACAGGGACGGTGAGCAGTTCTTC
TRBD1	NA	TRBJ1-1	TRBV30	CAWGVGQANTEAFF	TGTGCCTGGGGGGTGGGACAGGCGAACACTGAAGCTTTCTTT
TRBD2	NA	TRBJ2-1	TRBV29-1	CSAAGLADEQFF	TGCAGCGCCGCCGGACTAGCGGATGAGCAGTTCTTC
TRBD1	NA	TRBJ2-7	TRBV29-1	CSVSTGAVYEQYF	TGCAGCGTCTCGACAGGGGCTGTCTACGAGCAGTACTTC
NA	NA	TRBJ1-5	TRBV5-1	CASSPLGGRDQPQHF	TGCGCCAGCAGCCCTTTGGGGGGTCGGGATCAGCCCCAGCATTTT
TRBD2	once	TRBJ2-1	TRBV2	CASRAELAGVNEQFF	TGTGCCAGCAGAGCAGAACTAGCGGGGGTCAATGAGCAGTTCTTC
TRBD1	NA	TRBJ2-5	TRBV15	CATSREPGQSQETQYF	TGTGCCACCAGCAGAGAGCCGGGACAGTCACAAGAGACCCAGTACTTC
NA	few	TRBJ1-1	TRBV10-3	CASNQGNTEAFF	TGTGCCAGCAACCAGGGGAACACTGAAGCTTTCTTT
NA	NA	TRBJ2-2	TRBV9	CASSYGLTGELFF	TGTGCCAGCAGCTACGGACTAACCGGGGAGCTGTTTTTT
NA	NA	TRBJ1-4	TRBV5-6	CASSWAEGLATNEKLFF	TGTGCCAGCAGCTGGGCCGAGGGACTTGCAACTAATGAAAAACTGTTTTTT
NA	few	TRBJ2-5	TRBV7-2	CASSLGPGKSETQYF	TGTGCCAGCAGCTTAGGACCGGGAAAGTCGGAGACCCAGTACTTC
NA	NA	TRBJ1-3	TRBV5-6	CASSLGPHGNTIYF	TGTGCCAGCAGCTTGGGGCCCCACGGAAACACCATATATTTT
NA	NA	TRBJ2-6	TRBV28	CASRGLGRGSGANVLTF	TGTGCCAGCAGGGGATTGGGCAGGGGCTCTGGGGCCAACGTCCTGACTTTC
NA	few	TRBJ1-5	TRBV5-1	CASTPPGDGSNQPQHF	TGCGCCAGCACCCCCCCAGGGGATGGAAGCAATCAGCCCCAGCATTTT
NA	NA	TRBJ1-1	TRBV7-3	CASSPSWNTEAFF	TGTGCCAGCAGCCCCTCTTGGAACACTGAAGCTTTCTTT
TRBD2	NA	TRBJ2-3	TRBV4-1	CASRNLLAGGPDTQYF	TGCGCCAGCAGGAACTTACTAGCGGGAGGTCCAGATACGCAGTATTTT
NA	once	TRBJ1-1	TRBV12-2	CQHRVRTEAFF	TGTCAACACAGGGTACGGACTGAAGCTTTCTTT
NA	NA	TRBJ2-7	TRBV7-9	CASGPGVEDEQYF	TGTGCCAGCGGCCCCGGGGTTGAGGACGAGCAGTACTTC